This T cell receptor beta chain derives from a study of T cells expressing NK-cell markers. Per germline, CDR1 MDHEN and CDR2 SYDVKM. This CDR3 has 15 residues. TCRdb derives one entry per CDR3 protein from the 5' RACE reads, leaving out DNA. Recorded for this sample: hundreds of thousands of distinct CDR3 sequences. The sequence derives from a woman between 18 and 70 years old in good health. The sample taken for sequencing was blood T cells: a sorted CD56 or NKG2C T cell subset, CD4+ or CD8+ T cells, or bulk PBMC T cells (not recorded which). J is TRBJ2-7 and V is TRBV28; TCRdb gives TRBD1 as the D gene, but with no DNA this cannot be confirmed. The chain's CDR3 is CASSSLGLGAYEQYF.